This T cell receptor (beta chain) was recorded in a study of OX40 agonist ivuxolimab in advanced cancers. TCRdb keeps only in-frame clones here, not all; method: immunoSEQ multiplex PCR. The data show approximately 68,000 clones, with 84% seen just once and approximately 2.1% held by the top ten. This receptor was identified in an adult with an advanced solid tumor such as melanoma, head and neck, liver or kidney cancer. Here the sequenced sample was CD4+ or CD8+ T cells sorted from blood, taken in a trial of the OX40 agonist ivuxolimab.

CDR3 loop: CASSPSPRTDTQYF. CDR3 sequence (DNA): TGTGCCAGCAGCCCGTCTCCCCGCACAGATACGCAGTATTTT. This chain connects TRBV5-4 to TRBJ2-3; D unclear. Germline lookup yields CDR1 SGHNT and CDR2 YYREEE (reference sequence). This CDR3 has 14 residues. Trimming took 4 bases from V and 1 from J, leaving 10 bases between them.